This T cell receptor (beta chain) was sequenced in a study of cytomegalovirus exposure and HLA in healthy donors. The CDR3 runs 14 residues. V lost 6 bases and J 2 bases, leaving 12 bases between the germline ends. Germline CDR1 MDHEN, CDR2 SYDVKM. Study-wide findings and caveats: The authors confirmed in vitro that a few CMV-associated chains were specific for CMV antigens.

This clone was counted a few times. Its antigen remains unidentified. PCR used 60 Vbeta primers and 13 Jbeta primers. The repertoire was sequenced with immunoSEQ multiplex PCR; TCRdb's copy has only in-frame clones and lacks some. Here the sample spans approximately 82,000 clones, over 9% being singletons. The chain employs TRBV28 and TRBJ2-3, with a tentative D call TRBD1 (6 bases). Sequencing input: PBMCs. This clonotype originated in a man aged 60 to 75 in good health and CMV-seropositive. The CDR3 sequence is CASSKQGDTDTQYF. As DNA, the CDR3 is TGTGCCAGCAGCAAACAGGGTGACACAGATACGCAGTATTTT.